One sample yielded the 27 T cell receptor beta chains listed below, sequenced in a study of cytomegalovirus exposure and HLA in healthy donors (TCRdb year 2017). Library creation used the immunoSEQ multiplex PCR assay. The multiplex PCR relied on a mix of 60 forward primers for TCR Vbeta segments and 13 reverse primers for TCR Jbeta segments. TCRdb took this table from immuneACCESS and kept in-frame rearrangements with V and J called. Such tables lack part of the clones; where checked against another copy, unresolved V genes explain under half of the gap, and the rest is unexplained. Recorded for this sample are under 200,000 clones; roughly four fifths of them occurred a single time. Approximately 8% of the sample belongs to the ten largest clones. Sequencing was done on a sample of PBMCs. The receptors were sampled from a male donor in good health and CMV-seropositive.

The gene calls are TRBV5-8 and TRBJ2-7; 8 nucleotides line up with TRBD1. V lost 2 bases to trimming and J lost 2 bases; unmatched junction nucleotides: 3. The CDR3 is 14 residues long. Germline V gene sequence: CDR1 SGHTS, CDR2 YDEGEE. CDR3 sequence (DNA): TGTGCCAGCAGCTTAAACAGGGGGACCTACGAGCAGTACTTC. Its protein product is CASSLNRGTYEQYF.

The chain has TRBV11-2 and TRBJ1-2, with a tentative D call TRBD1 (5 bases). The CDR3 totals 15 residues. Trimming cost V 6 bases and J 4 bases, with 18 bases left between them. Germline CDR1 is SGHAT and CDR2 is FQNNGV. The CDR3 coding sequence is TGTGCCAGCAGGTCGCATCAGGGAGGCCCCTATGGCTACACCTTC. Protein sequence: CASRSHQGGPYGYTF. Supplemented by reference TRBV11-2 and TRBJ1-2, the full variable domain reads EAGVAQSPRYKIIEKRQSVAFWCNPISGHATLYWYQQILGQGPKLLIQFQNNGVVDDSQLPKDRFSAERLKGVDSTLKIQPAKLEDSAVYLCASRSHQGGPYGYTFGSGTRLTVV.

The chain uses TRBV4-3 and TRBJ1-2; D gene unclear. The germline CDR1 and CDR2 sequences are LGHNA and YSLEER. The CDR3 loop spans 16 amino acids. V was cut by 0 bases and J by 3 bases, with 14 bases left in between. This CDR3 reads CASSQDRGGVYYGYTF. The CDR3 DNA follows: TGCGCCAGCAGCCAAGATCGGGGAGGAGTCTACTATGGCTACACCTTC.

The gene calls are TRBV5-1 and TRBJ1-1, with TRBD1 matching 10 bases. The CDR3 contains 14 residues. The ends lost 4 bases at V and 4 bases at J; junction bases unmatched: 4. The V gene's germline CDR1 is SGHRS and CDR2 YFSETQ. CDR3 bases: TGCGCCAGCAGCCCGGGGACAGGGGCCACTGAAGCTTTCTTT. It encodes CASSPGTGATEAFF.

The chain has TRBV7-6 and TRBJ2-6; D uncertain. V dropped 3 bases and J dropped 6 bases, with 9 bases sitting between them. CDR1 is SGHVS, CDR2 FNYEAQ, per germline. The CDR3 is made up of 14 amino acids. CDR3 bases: TGTGCCAGCAGCTTGGTGGGCAAGGCCAACGTCCTGACTTTC. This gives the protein CASSLVGKANVLTF.

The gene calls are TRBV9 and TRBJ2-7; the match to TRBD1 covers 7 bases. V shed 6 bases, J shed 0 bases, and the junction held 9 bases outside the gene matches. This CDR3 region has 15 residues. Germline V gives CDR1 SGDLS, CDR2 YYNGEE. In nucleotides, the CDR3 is TGTGCCAGCACCCCGGGCTCAGGGGGCTCCTACGAGCAGTACTTC. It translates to CASTPGSGGSYEQYF.

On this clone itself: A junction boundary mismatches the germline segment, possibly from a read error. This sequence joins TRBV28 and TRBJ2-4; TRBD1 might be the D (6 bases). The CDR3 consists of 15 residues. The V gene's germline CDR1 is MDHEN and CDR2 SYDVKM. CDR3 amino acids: CASIAGDRTQNSQYF. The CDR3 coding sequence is TGTGCCAGCATAGCCGGCGACAGGACCCAAAACAGTCAGTACTTC.

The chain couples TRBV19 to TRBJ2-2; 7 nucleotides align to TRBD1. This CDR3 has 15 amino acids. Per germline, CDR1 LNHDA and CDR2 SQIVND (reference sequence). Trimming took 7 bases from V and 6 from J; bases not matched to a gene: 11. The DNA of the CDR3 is TGTGCCAGTATCCCCGGACAGGCCCCCGCCGGGGAGCTGTTTTTT. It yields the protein CASIPGQAPAGELFF.

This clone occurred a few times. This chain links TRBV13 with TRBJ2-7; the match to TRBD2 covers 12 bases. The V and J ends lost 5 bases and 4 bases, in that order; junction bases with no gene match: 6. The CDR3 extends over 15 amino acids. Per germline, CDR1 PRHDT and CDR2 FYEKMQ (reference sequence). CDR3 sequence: CASSDASGGAYEQYF. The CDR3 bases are TGTGCCAGCAGCGACGCTAGCGGGGGGGCTTACGAGCAGTACTTC. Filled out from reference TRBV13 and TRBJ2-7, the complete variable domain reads AAGVIQSPRHLIKEKRETATLKCYPIPRHDTVYWYQQGPGQDPQFLISFYEKMQSDKGSIPDRFSAQQFSDYHSELNMSSLELGDSALYFCASSDASGGAYEQYFGPGTRLTVT.

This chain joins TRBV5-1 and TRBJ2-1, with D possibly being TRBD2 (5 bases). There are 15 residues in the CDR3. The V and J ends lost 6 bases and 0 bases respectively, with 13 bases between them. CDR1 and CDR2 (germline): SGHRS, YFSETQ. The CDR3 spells CASTAPSGSYNEQFF. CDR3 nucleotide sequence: TGCGCCAGCACCGCCCCCAGCGGCTCCTACAATGAGCAGTTCTTC. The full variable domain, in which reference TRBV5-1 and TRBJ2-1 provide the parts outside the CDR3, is KAGVTQTPRYLIKTRGQQVTLSCSPISGHRSVSWYQQTPGQGLQFLFEYFSETQRNKGNFPGRFSGRQFSNSRSEMNVSTLELGDSALYLCASTAPSGSYNEQFFGPGTRLTVL.

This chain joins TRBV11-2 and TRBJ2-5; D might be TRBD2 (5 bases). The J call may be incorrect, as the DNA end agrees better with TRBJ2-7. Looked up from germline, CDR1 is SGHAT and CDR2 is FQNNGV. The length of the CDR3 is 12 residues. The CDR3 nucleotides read TGTGCCAGCTCCCCGGACGGGAACGAGCAGTACTTC. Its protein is CASSPDGNEQYF.

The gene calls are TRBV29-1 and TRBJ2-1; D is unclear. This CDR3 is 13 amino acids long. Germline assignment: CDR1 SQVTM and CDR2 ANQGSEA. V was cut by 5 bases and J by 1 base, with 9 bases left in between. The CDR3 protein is CSVRVQSYNEQFF. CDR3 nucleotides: TGCAGCGTTCGGGTCCAGTCCTACAATGAGCAGTTCTTC.

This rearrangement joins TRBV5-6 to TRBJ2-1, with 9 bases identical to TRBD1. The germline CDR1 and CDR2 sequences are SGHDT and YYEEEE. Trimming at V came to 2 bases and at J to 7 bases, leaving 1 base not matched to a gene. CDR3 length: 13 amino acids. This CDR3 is CASSFGTGNEQFF. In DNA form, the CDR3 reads TGTGCCAGCAGCTTTGGGACAGGGAATGAGCAGTTCTTC.

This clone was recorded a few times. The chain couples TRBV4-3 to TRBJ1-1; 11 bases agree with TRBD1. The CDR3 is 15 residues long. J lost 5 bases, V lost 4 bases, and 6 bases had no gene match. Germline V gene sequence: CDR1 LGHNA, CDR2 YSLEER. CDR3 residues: CASSPRTGGPTEAFF. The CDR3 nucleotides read TGCGCCAGCAGCCCCCGGACAGGGGGCCCAACTGAAGCTTTCTTT.

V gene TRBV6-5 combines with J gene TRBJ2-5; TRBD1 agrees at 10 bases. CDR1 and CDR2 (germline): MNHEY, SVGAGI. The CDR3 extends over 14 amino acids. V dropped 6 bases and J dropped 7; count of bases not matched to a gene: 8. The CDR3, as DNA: TGTGCCAGCAGACTCGGGACAGGGGTTTGGACCCAGTACTTC. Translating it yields CASRLGTGVWTQYF.

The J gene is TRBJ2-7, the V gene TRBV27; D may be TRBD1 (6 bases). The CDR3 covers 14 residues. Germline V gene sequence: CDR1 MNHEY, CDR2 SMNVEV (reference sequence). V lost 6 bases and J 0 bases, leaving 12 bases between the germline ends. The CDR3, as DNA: TGTGCCAGCAGCGCGCAGGGGAGCTCCTACGAGCAGTACTTC. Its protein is CASSAQGSSYEQYF.

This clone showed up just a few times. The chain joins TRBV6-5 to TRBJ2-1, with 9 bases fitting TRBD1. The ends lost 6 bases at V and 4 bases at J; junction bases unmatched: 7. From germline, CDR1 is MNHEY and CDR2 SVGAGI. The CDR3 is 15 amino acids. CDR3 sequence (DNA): TGTGCCAGCAGCAAAACAGGGGGCCAGTACAATGAGCAGTTCTTC. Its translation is CASSKTGGQYNEQFF.

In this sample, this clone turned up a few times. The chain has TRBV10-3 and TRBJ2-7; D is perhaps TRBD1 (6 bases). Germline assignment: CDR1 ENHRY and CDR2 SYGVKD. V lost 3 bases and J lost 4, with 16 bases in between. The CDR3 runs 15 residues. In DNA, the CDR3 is TGTGCCATCAGTGATCCGAGCGAGAGGGGGTACGAGCAGTACTTC. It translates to CAISDPSERGYEQYF.

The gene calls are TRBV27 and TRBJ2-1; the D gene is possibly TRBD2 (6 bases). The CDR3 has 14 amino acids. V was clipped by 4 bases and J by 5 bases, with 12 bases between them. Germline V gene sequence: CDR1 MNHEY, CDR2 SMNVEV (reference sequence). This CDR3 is CASSSSGTHNEQFF. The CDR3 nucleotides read TGTGCCAGCAGTTCCTCCGGGACTCACAATGAGCAGTTCTTC.

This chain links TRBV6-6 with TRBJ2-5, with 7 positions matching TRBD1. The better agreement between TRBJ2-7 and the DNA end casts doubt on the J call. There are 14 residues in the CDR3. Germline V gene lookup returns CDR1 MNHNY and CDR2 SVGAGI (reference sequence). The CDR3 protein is CASSYYRQGGEQYF. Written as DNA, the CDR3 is TGTGCCAGCAGTTACTACCGACAGGGTGGCGAGCAGTACTTC.

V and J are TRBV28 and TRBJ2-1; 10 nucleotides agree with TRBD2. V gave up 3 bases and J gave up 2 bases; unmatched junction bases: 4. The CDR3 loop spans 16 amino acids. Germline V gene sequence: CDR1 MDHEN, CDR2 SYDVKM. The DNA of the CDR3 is TGTGCCAGCAGTTTCGGAACTAGCGGGACCTACAATGAGCAGTTCTTC. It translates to CASSFGTSGTYNEQFF.

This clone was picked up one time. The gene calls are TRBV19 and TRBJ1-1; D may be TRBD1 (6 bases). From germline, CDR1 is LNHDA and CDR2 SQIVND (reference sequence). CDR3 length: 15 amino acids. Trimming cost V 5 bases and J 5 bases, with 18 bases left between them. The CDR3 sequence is CASSPIQGSRTEAFF. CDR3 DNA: TGTGCCAGTAGTCCTATACAGGGAAGTAGGACTGAAGCTTTCTTT.

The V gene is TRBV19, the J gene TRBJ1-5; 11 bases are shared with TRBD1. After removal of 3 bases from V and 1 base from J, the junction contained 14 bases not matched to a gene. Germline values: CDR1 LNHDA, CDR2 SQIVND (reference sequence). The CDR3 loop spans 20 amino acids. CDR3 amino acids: CASSMERTGGAGGSNQPQHF. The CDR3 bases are TGTGCCAGTAGTATGGAAAGGACAGGGGGCGCAGGGGGGAGCAATCAGCCCCAGCATTTT. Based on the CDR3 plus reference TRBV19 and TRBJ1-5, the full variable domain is DGGITQSPKYLFRKEGQNVTLSCEQNLNHDAMYWYRQDPGQGLRLIYYSQIVNDFQKGDIAEGYSVSREKKESFPLTVTSAQKNPTAFYLCASSMERTGGAGGSNQPQHFGDGTRLSIL.

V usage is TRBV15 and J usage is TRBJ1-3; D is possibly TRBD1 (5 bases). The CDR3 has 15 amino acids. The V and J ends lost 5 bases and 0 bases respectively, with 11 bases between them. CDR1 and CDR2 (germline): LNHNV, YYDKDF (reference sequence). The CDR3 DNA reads TGTGCCACCAGCGAAGGGGTTCACTCTGGAAACACCATATATTTT. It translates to CATSEGVHSGNTIYF.

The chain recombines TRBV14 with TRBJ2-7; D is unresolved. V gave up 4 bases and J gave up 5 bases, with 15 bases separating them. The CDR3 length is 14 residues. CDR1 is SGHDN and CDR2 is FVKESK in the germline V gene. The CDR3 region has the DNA TGTGCCAGCAGCCCACGACAAGTCGGCCACGAGCAGTACTTC. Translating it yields CASSPRQVGHEQYF.

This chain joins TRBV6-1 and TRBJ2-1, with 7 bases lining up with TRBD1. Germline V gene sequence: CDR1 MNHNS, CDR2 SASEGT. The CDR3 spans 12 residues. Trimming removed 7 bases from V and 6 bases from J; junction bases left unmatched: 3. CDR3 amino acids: CASNRDSNEQFF. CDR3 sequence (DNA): TGTGCCAGCAATAGGGACAGCAATGAGCAGTTCTTC.

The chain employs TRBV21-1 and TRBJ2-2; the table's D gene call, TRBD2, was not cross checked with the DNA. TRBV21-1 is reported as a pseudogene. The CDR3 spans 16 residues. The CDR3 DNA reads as TGTGCCAGCAGCAAACACCCAGCGGAGAACACCGGGGAGCTGTTTTTT. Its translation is CASSKHPAENTGELFF.